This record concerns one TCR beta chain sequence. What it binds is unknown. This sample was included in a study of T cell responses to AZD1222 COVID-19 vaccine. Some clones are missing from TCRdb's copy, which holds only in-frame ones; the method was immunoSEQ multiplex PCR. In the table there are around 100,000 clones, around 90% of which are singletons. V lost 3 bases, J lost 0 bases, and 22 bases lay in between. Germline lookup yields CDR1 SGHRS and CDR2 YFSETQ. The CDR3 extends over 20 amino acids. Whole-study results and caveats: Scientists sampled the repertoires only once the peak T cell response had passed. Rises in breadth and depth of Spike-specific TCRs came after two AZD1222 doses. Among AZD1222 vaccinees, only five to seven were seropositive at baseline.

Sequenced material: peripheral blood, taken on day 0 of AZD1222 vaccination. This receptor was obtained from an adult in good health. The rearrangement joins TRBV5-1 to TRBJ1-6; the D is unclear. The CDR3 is CASSSRPGKGAYSYNSPLHF. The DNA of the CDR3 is TGCGCCAGCAGCTCCAGACCCGGAAAGGGCGCCTACTCCTATAATTCACCCCTCCACTTT.